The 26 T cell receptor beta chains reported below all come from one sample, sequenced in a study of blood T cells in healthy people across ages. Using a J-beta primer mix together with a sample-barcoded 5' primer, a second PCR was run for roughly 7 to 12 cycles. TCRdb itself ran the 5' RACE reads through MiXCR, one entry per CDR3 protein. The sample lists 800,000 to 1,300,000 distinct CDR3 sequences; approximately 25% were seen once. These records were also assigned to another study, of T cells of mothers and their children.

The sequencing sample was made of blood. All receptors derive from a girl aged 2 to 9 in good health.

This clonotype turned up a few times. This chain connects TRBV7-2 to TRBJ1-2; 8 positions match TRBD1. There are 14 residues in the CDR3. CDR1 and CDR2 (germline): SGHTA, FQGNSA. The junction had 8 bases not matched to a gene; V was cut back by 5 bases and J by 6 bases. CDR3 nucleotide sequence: TGTGCCAGCAGCCAGAGCCAGGGGGCAGATGGCTACACCTTC. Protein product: CASSQSQGADGYTF.

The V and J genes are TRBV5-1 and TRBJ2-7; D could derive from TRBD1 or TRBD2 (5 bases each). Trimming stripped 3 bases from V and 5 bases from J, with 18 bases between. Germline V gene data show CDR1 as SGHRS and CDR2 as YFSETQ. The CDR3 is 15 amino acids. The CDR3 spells CASSSGQVMGDEQYF. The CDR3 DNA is TGCGCCAGCAGCTCCGGGCAAGTCATGGGGGACGAGCAGTACTTC. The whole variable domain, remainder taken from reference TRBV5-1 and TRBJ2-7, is KAGVTQTPRYLIKTRGQQVTLSCSPISGHRSVSWYQQTPGQGLQFLFEYFSETQRNKGNFPGRFSGRQFSNSRSEMNVSTLELGDSALYLCASSSGQVMGDEQYFGPGTRLTVT.

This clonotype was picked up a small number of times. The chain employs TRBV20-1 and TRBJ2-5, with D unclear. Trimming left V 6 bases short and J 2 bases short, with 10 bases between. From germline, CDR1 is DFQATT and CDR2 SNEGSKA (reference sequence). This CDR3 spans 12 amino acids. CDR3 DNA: TGCAGTGCAACCGATCCTCAAGAGACCCAGTACTTC. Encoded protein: CSATDPQETQYF.

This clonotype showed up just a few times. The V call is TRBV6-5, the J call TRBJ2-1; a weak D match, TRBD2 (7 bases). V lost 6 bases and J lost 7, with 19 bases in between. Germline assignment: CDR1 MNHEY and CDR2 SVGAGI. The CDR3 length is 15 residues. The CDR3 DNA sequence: TGTGCCAGCAGCGGCGCGGGGGCCCTCTGGAATGAGCAGTTCTTC. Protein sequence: CASSGAGALWNEQFF.

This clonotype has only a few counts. The DNA of the CDR3 is TGTGCCAGCAGTTCCCGGGGGGGGTACAATGAGCAGTTCTTC. Its protein product is CASSSRGGYNEQFF. The rearrangement joins TRBV7-2 to TRBJ2-7; TRBD2 matches 8 bases. The J call may be faulty, since TRBJ2-1 better matches the DNA end. This CDR3 is 14 amino acids long. Germline V gives CDR1 SGHTA, CDR2 FQGNSA.

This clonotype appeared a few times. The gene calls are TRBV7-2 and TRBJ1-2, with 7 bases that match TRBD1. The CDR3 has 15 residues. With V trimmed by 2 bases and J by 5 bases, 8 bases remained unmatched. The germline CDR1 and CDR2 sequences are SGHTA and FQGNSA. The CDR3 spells CASSLPSTGKYGYTF. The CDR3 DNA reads TGTGCCAGCAGCTTACCCTCGACAGGGAAGTATGGCTACACCTTC.

As DNA, the CDR3 is TGTGCCAGCAGCCGTCTTCGGGGGGAGGGAGAGACCCAGTACTTC. Its translation: CASSRLRGEGETQYF. The V and J genes are TRBV7-2 and TRBJ2-5, with 7 bases fitting TRBD2. The germline V gene encodes CDR1 SGHTA and CDR2 FQGNSA. The CDR3 is made up of 15 amino acids. The V segment lost 5 bases and the J segment 4 bases; nucleotides outside the gene matches: 10.

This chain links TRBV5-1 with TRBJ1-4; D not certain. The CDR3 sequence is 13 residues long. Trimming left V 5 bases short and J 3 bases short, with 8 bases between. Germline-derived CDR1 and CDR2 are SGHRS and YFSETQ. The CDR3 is CASRSPANEKLFF. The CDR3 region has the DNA TGCGCCAGCAGAAGTCCGGCTAATGAAAAACTGTTTTTT. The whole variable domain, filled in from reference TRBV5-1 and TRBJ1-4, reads KAGVTQTPRYLIKTRGQQVTLSCSPISGHRSVSWYQQTPGQGLQFLFEYFSETQRNKGNFPGRFSGRQFSNSRSEMNVSTLELGDSALYLCASRSPANEKLFFGSGTQLSVL.

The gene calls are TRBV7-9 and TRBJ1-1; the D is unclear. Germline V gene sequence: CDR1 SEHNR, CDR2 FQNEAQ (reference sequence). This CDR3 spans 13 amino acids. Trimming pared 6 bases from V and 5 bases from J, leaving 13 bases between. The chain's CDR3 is CASSLTLATEAFF. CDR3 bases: TGTGCCAGCAGTTTAACCTTGGCGACTGAAGCTTTCTTT.

This CDR3 reads CASSFVRTGQGIAGGPNTGELFF. The CDR3 DNA sequence: TGTGCCAGCAGCTTCGTTAGGACAGGTCAGGGGATAGCGGGAGGCCCGAACACCGGGGAGCTGTTTTTT. The chain uses TRBV7-3 and TRBJ2-2; 10 nucleotides match TRBD2. This CDR3 region has 23 residues. V shed 3 bases and J 0 bases; nucleotides not matched to a gene: 22. The germline CDR1 and CDR2 sequences are SGHTA and FQGTGA.

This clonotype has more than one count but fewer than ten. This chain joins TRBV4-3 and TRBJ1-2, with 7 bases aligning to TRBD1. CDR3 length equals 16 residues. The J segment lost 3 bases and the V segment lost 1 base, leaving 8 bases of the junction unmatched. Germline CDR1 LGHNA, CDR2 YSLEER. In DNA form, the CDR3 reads TGCGCCAGCAGCCAAGTGGGGACAGCGGGGTACTATGGCTACACCTTC. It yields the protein CASSQVGTAGYYGYTF.

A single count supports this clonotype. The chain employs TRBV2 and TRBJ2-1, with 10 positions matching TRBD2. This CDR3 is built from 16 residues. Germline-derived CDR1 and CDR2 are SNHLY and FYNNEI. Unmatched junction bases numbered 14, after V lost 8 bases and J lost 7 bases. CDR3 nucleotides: TGTGCCAGCCCGAACACAAAGCGGGAGGGCCGGAATGAGCAGTTCTTC. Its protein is CASPNTKREGRNEQFF.

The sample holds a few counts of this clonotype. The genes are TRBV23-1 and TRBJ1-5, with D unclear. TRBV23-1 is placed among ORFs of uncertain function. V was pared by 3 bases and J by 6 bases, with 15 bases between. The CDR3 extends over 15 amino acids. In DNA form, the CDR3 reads TGCGCCAGCAGTCACCGCCGTCCCATTAGTCAGCCCCAGCATTTT. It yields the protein CASSHRRPISQPQHF.

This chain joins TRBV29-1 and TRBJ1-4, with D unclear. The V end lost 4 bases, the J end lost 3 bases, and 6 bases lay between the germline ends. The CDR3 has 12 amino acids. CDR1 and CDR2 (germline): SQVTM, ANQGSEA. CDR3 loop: CSVVMPNEKLFF. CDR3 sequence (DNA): TGCAGCGTTGTAATGCCTAATGAAAAACTGTTTTTT.

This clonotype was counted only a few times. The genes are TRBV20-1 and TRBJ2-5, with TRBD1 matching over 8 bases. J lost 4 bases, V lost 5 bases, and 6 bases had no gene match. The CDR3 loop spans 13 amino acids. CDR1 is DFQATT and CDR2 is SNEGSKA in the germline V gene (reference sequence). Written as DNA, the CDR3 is TGCAGTGCTCTGGACAGGGCTGGAGAGACCCAGTACTTC. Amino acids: CSALDRAGETQYF.

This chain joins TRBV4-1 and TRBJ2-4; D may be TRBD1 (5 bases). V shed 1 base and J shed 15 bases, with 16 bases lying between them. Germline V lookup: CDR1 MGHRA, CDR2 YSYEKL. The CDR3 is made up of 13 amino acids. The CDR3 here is CASSQVSGQGTYF. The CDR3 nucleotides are TGCGCCAGCAGCCAAGTTTCTGGCCAGGGCACGTACTTC.

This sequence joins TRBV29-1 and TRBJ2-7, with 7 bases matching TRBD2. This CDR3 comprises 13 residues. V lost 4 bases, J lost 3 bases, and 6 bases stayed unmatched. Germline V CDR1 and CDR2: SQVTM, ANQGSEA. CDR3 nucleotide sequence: TGCAGCGTTGGGGGAGGGCCCTACTACGAGCAGTACTTC. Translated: CSVGGGPYYEQYF.

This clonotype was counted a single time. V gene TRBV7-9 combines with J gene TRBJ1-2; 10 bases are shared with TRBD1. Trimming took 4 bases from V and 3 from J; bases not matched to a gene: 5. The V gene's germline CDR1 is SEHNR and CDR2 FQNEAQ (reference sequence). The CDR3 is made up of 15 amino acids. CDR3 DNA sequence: TGTGCCAGCAGCTCCCCGACAGGGGGCGACTATGGCTACACCTTC. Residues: CASSSPTGGDYGYTF.

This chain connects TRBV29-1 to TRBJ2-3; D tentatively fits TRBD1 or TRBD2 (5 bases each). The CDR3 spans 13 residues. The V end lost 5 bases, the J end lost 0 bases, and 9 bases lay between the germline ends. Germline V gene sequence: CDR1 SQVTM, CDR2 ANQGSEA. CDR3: CSVPGRSTDTQYF. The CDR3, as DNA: TGCAGCGTTCCGGGACGCAGCACAGATACGCAGTATTTT.

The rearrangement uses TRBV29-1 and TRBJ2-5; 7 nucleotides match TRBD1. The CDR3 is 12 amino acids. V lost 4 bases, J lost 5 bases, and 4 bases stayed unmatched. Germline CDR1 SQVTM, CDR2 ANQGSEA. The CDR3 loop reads CSVVQGDETQYF. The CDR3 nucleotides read TGCAGCGTTGTCCAGGGGGACGAGACCCAGTACTTC.

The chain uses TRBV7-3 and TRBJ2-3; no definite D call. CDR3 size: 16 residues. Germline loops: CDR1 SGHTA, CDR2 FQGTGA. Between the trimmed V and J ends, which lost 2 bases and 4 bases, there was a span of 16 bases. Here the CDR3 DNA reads TGTGCCAGCAGCTTAGGATACCGCAGCCCGTCAGATACGCAGTATTTT. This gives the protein CASSLGYRSPSDTQYF.

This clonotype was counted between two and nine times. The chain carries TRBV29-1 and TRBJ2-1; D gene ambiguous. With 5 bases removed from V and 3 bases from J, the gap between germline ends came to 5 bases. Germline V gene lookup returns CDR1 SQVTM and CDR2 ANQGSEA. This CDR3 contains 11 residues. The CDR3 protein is CSVRVYNEQFF. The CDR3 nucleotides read TGCAGCGTTCGGGTCTACAATGAGCAGTTCTTC.

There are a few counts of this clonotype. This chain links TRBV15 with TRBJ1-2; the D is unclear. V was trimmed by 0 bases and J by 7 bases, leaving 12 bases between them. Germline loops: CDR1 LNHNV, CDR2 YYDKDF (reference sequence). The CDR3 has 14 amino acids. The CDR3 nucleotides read TGTGCCACCAGCAGAGATTCGCTTGTCTCTGGCTACACCTTC. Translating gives CATSRDSLVSGYTF.

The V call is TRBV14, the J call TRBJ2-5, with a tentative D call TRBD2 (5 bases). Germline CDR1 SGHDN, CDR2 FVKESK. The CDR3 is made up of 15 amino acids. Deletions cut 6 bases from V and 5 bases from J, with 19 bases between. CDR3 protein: CASSSGLVVLETQYF. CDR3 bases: TGTGCCAGCAGTTCCGGACTGGTGGTGTTGGAGACCCAGTACTTC.

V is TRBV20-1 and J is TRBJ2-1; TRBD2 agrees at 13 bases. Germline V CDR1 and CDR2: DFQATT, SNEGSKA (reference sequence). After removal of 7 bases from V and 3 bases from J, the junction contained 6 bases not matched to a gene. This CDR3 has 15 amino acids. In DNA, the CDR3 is TGCAGTGTTCAGGGACTAGCGGGACGCTACAATGAGCAGTTCTTC. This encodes CSVQGLAGRYNEQFF.

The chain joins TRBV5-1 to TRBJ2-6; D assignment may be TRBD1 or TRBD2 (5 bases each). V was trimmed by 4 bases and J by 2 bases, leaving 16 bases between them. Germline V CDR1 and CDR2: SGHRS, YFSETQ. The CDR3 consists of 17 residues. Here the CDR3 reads CASSPYPGTAGANVLTF. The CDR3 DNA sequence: TGCGCCAGCAGCCCCTACCCAGGGACCGCTGGGGCCAACGTCCTGACTTTC.